These 3 T cell receptor beta chains were sequenced from one sample in a study of naive and memory T cell subsets. Study-level findings and limits: Possibly reflecting memory cells re-expressing CD45RA, a few larger clonotypes occurred in naive repertoires, especially CD8.

No antigen has been identified for these receptors. An equimolar mix of two oligonucleotides served as the beta constant-region primer for TRBC1 and TRBC2. Nested alpha and beta constant-region primers with the SP2 primer drove four PCR rounds on ligated cDNA. TCRdb analysed the UMI-ligation and nested PCR reads with MiXCR anew, one entry per CDR3 protein. The data contain under 150,000 distinct CDR3 sequences, roughly a fifth of them singletons. Sequenced material: naive CD8+ T cells from blood. These receptors were obtained from a human donor in good health.

The table lists this clonotype with a few counts. The chain links TRBV12-3 or TRBV12-4 to TRBJ2-2; D might be TRBD2 (6 bases). Trimming shortened V by 5 bases and J by 6 bases, and 28 bases separated the two germline ends. This CDR3 contains 19 residues. CDR3 in DNA: TGTGCCAGCAGTCCTCAGACTAGATCGGATGAGGGCCCGTCCGGGGAGCTGTTTTTT. Its translation: CASSPQTRSDEGPSGELFF.

This clonotype was recorded once. J is TRBJ2-1 and V is TRBV7-8, with D unresolved. Germline-derived CDR1 and CDR2 are SGHVS and FQNEAQ. This CDR3 spans 12 amino acids. V lost 7 bases and J 10 bases, leaving 14 bases between the germline ends. The CDR3 DNA is TGTGCCAGCAAATGGATCGTAGAGGAGCAGTTCTTC. Protein: CASKWIVEEQFF.

A few counts support this clonotype. This rearrangement joins TRBV6-5 to TRBJ2-1, with D perhaps matching TRBD2 (6 bases). The length of the CDR3 is 15 residues. Trimming took 6 bases from V and 0 from J, leaving 12 bases between them. Germline V gene data show CDR1 as MNHEY and CDR2 as SVGAGI. The CDR3 region is CASSRDLGSYNEQFF. The CDR3 nucleotides are TGTGCCAGCAGCAGGGACTTAGGCTCCTACAATGAGCAGTTCTTC.